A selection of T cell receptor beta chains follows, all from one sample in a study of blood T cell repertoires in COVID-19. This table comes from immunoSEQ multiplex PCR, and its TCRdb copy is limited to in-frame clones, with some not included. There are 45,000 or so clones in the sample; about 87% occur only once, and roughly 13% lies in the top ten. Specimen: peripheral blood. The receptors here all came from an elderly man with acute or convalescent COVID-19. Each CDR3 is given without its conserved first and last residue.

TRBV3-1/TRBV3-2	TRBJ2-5	ASSHPGTPIQETQY
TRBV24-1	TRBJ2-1	ATSDPGASSYNEQF
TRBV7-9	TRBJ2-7	ASSPQGNEQY
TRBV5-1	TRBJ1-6	ASREGNSPLH
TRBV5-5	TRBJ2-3	ASSLEGGTDTQY
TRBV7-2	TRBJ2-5	ASSLGLTTETQY
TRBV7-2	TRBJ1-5	ASSLAIANQPQH
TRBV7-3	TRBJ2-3	ASSLGSGYSTDTQY
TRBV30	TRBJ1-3	AWSRGSGNTIY
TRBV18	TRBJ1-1	ASSPPGLTATEAF
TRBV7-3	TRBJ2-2	ASSPLGLNTGELF
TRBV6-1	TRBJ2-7	ASSDVREDYEQY
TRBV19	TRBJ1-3	ASSSLGTEGNTIY
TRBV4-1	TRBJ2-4	ASSQPGLAASGIQY
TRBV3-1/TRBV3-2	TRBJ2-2	ASSFGTQNTGELF
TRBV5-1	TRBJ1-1	ASSILGQGREAF
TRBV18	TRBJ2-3	ASSPQRGGADTQY
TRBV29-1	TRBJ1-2	SGGQGAVGYT
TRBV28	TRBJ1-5	ASSPYRGVGNQPQH
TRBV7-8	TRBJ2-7	ASSHAGRDSYEQY
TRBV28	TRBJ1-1	ASSGDRGFAF
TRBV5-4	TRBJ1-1	ASSSRAGQGPQEAF
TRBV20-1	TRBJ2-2	SASSHRENTGELF
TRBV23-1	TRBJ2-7	ASSHGTGYYEQY
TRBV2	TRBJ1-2	ASSSNVLTGAYGYT
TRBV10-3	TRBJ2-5	AISGSPNRIADTGTQY
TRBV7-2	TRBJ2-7	ASSYISDGRSSYEQY
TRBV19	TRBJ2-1	ASSPRDRTTNNEQF
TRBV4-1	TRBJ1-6	ASSQPPGTGCEYNSPLH
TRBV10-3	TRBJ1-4	AISVRVNEKLF
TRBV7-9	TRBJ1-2	ASSLARQEPNYGYT
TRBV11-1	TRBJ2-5	ASSLAGQGSSQY
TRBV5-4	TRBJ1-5	ASSLGGGYNQPQH
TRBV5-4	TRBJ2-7	ASSLRGRGTGRGEQY
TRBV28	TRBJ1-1	ASSSFGQGNTEAF
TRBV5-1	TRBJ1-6	ASSLDAQGRDSYNSPLH
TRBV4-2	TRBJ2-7	ASSKNRGTYEQY
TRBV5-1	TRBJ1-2	ASSLGDSVDGYT
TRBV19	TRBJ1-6	ASTLGQSNSPLH
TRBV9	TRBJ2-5	ASSVIAGVQETQY
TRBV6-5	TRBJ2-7	ASSSEGGYEQY
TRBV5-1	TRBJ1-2	ASSRDRDNGYGYT
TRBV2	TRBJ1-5	ASSEVKQPQPQH
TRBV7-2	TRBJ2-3	ASSLEAGGGAGTDTQY
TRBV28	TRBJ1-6	ASSTDSNDSPLH
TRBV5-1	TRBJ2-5	ASSPDTGAQETQY
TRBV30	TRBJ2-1	AWSVMRGVTYNEQF
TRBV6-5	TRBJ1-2	ASSDRNYGYT
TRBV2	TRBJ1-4	ASRGTGRGGEKLF
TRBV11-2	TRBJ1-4	ASSLGTGSHSNEKLF
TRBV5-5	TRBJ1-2	ASSLDVGIGSSSYT
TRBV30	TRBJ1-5	AFDRDNQPQH
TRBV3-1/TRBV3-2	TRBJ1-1	ASSQAFRNTEAF
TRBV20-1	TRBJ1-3	SASGDRRSGNTIY